The sequence of this T cell receptor (beta chain) was determined in a study of identical twins (dated by TCRdb to the mid-2010s). Context from the whole study: The study deep-sequenced TCR alpha and beta repertoires from monozygotic twins, unrelated adults of various ages and cord blood to test whether fetal clonotypes persist. To rule out contamination, replicate twin experiments were performed at different times with different library preparation protocols.

Every donor in the study was a healthy Caucasian. Three pairs of female monozygotic twins, all aged about 18 to 30 years, were included in the twin cohort. Positive isolation kits from Invitrogen were used to isolate the CD4+ and CD8+ T cell populations. V has 5 bases trimmed and J has 16 bases trimmed; junction bases matching no gene number 13. Measured from the cysteine to the phenylalanine, the CDR3 is 13 residues long. Left in the record is the CDR3 DNA by itself, 39 bases read in frame from the first base. Details on this clonotype: The clone's antigen remains unknown. No per-base quality is available; no much larger clone lies one base away.

The protocol used for the library was 5' RACE. The listed sequencing device is Illumina HiSeq 2000. Template switching introduced a universal primer binding site; the final cDNA contained a unique molecular identifier, enabling accurate counting of TCR cDNA molecules. Specific primers in the conserved constant-segment region were used to synthesize first-strand cDNA for TCR alpha and beta chains. Each cDNA library was double barcoded, with a SMART-Mk sample barcode plus Illumina barcodes, to control for contamination. TruSeq adapter sequences, together with Illumina sample barcodes, were added in two successive PCR steps. The TCR alpha and beta cDNA libraries were sequenced on the Illumina HiSeq platform using custom primers. The original methods were these. MiGEC processed the raw reads to extract unique molecular identifiers, while MiXCR was used to determine the CDR3 positions. Recombination models were inferred per individual with the repgenHMM and IGoR tools using an EM algorithm. The tcR package in R was used for shared clonotype analysis, with sharing normalized by the product of cloneset sizes. To study raw recombination without the effects of thymic and clonal selection, out-of-frame nonproductive sequences were analyzed. In TCRdb, the public reads were trimmed at Q25 with fastp and aligned with MiXCR, with productive beta chains retained. Identical CDR3 proteins give one entry, which carries the most common genes and DNA. What appears here as the V and J calls and clone size reflects TCRdb's work, not the paper's. In this sample the table shows roughly 500,000 distinct CDR3 sequences, less than 25% of which occur a single time. The top ten constitute 0.8% to 1% of the sample.

Overall study results and their limits: Recombination models systematically underestimated out-of-frame TCR alpha sharing in monozygotic twins but agreed with sharing between unrelated individuals. A weaker excess of twin sharing was found in beta out-of-frame sequences because the signal-to-noise ratio was lowered by fewer shared sequences. Invariant T cells such as MAIT and iNKT could partly confound zero-insertion analyses, though diverse VJ usage argued against this for most clonotypes. Because the same donors could not be followed over many years, conclusions were based on cross-sectional statistical analysis. Compared with coincidental sharing between unrelated individuals, an excess of low generation-probability sequences was observed among out-of-frame TCR alpha sequences shared between twins. Fewer insertions were carried by abundant cord blood beta clonotypes, a similar but weaker trend appeared in young adult naive repertoires, and no such trend appeared in memory repertoires.

These same records also appear under a second study, on T cells expressing NK-cell markers. Drawing on the second study: Three sorted T-cell subsets (CD3+CD56+NKG2C+, CD3+CD56+NKG2C- and CD3+CD56-NKG2C+) from under ten donors had their TCR beta-chain repertoires profiled. Among the eight sequenced donors, only one was HCMV-seronegative, while the other seven were HCMV-seropositive. To restrict sorting to alphabetaTCR-expressing T cells, an anti-gammadeltaTCR antibody was added in several experiments. For five or six donors, the dominant CD3+CD56+NKG2C+ clonotypes were among the top 10 CD8+ clonotypes and accounted for roughly 1.0-8% of CD8+ T cells. Those dominant clonotypes were again the most abundant among CD3+CD56-NKG2C+ cells in a few donors, at roughly 25-65%. Whether the expanded NKG2C-expressing T cell clones were specific for HCMV antigens was left unclear. The study sequenced eight donors, all healthy volunteers chosen at random: three men and five women. HCMV-specific IgG was detected in serum with a commercial ELISA kit to determine HCMV serostatus. MIGEC was used to demultiplex reads and group the reads by UMI, and MiTCR was used to assemble and quantify clonotypes. To remove erroneous sequences, TCR cDNA sequences were retained only when supported by two or more reads. The tcR package was used for downstream repertoire analysis, with clonotypes matched between fractions based on CDR3 nucleotide sequence plus V segment. Antigen specificity was annotated against VDJdb with VDJmatch, allowing one amino acid substitution in CDR3.

The receptor was derived from a woman in her late teens or twenties in good health. Input material: CD4+ T cells sorted from blood. Rearrangement joined TRBV12-3 or TRBV12-4 to TRBJ2-1; 8 of the junction bases match TRBD2. This receptor has the CDR3 CASSPDTGTSEFF. In nucleotides, the sequence is TGTGCCAGCAGTCCCGATACCGGGACTAGTGAATTCTTC.